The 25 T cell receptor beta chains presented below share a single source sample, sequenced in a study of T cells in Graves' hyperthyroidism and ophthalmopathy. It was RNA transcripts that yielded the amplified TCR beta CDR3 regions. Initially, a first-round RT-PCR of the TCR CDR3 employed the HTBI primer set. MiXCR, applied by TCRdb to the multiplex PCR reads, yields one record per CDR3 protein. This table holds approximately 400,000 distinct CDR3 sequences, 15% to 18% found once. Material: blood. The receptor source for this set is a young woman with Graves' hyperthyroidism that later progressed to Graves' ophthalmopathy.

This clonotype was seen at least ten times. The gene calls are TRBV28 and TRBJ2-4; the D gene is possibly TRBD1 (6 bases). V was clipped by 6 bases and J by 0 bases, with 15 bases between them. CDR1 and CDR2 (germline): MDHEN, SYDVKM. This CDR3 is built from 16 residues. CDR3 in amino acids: CASSQGQPLAKNIQYF. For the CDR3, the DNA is TGTGCCAGCAGCCAGGGACAACCCTTAGCCAAAAACATTCAGTACTTC.

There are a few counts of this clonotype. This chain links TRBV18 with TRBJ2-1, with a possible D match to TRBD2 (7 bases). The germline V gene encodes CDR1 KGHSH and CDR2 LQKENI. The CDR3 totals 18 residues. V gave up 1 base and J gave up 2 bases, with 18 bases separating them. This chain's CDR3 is CASSPLRWGRETYNEQFF. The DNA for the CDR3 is TGTGCCAGCTCACCACTACGCTGGGGGCGGGAGACCTACAATGAGCAGTTCTTC.

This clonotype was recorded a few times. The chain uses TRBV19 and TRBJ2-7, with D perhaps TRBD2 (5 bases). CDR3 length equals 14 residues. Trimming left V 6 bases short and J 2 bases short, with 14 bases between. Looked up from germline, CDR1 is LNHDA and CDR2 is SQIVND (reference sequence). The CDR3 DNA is TGTGCCAGTAGACCCGAGGGAGAAGCCTACGAGCAGTACTTC. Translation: CASRPEGEAYEQYF.

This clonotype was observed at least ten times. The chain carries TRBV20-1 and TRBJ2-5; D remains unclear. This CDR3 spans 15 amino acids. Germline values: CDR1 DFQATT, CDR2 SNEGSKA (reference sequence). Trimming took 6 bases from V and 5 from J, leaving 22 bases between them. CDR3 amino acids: CSARPILGPGETQYF. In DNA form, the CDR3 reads TGCAGTGCGAGACCCATCCTCGGTCCTGGGGAGACCCAGTACTTC.

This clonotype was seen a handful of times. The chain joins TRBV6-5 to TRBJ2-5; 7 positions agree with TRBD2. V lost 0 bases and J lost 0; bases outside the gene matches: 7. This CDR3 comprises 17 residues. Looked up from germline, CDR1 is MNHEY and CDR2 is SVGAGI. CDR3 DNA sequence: TGTGCCAGCAGTTACTCGGGTCTAGCGGTTCACCAAGAGACCCAGTACTTC. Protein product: CASSYSGLAVHQETQYF.

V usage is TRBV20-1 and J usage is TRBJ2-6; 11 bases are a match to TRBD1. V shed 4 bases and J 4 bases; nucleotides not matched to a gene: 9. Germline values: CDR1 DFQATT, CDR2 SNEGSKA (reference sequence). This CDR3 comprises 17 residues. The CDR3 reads CSATGQGAPSGANVLTF. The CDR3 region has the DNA TGCAGTGCTACCGGACAGGGGGCGCCTTCGGGGGCCAACGTCCTGACTTTC.

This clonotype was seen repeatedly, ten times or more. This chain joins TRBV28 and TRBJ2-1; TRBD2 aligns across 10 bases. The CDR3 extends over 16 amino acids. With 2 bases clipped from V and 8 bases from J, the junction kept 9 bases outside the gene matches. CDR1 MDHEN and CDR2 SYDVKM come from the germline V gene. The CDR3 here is CASSLVRLAGEYEQFF. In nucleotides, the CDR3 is TGTGCCAGCAGTTTAGTGCGCCTAGCGGGAGAATATGAGCAGTTCTTC.

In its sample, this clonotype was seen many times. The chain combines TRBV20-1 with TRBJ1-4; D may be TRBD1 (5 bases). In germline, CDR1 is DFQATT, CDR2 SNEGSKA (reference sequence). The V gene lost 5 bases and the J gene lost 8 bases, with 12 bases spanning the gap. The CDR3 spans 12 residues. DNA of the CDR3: TGCAGTGCTTTAGGGCAGGGCGAAAAACTGTTTTTT. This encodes CSALGQGEKLFF.

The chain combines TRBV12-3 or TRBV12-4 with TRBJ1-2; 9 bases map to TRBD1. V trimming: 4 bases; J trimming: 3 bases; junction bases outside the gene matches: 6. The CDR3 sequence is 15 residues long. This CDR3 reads CASSYRDRVYYGYTF. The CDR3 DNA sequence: TGTGCCAGCAGTTACCGGGACAGGGTGTACTATGGCTACACCTTC.

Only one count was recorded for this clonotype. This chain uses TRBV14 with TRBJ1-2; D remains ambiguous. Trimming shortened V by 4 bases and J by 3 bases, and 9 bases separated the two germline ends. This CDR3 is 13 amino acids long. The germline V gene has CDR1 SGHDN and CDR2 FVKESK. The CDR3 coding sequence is TGTGCCAGCAGCCCAGACGGATACTATGGCTACACCTTC. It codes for CASSPDGYYGYTF.

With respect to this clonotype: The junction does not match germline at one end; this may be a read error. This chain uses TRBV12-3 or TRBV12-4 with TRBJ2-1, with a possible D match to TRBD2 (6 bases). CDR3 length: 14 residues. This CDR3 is CASSWRAGYNAQFF. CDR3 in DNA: TGTGCCAGCAGTTGGAGGGCGGGCTACAATGCGCAGTTCTTC.

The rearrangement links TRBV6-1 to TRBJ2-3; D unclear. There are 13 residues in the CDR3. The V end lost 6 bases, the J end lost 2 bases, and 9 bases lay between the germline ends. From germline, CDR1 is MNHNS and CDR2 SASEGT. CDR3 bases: TGTGCCAGCAGGGTTGCCTCCACAGATACGCAGTATTTT. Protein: CASRVASTDTQYF.

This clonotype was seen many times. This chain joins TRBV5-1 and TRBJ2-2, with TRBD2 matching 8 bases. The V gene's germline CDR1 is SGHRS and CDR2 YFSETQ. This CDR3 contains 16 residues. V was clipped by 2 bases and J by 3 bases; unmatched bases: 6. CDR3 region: CASSFELAAYTGELFF. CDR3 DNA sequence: TGCGCCAGCAGCTTTGAACTAGCGGCATACACCGGGGAGCTGTTTTTT.

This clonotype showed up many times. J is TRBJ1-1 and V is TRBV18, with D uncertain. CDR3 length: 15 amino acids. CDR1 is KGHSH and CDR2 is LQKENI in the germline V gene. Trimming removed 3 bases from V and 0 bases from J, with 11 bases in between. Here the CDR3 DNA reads TGTGCCAGCTCACCCGCGACTCGTATGAACACTGAAGCTTTCTTT. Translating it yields CASSPATRMNTEAFF. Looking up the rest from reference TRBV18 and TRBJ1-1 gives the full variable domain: NAGVMQNPRHLVRRRGQEARLRCSPMKGHSHVYWYRQLPEEGLKFMVYLQKENIIDESGMPKERFSAEFPKEGPSILRIQQVVRGDSAAYFCASSPATRMNTEAFFGQGTRLTVV.

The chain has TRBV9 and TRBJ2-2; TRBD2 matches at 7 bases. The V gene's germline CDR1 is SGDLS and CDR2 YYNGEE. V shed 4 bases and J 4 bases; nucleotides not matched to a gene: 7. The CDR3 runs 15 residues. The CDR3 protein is CASSLGLPLTGELFF. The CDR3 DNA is TGTGCCAGCAGCTTGGGACTACCTCTCACCGGGGAGCTGTTTTTT.

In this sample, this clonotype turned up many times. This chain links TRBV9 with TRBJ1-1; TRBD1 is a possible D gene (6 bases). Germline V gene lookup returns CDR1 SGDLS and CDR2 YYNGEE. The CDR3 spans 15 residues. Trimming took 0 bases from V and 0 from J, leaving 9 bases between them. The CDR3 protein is CASSVEGDMNTEAFF. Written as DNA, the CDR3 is TGTGCCAGCAGCGTAGAAGGGGACATGAACACTGAAGCTTTCTTT.

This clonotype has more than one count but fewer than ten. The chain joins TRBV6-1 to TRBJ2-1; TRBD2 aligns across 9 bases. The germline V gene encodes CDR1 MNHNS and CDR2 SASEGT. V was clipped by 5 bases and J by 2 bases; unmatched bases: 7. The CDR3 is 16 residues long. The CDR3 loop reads CASSPRAGGPYNEQFF. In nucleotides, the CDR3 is TGTGCCAGCAGTCCCCGGGCGGGAGGGCCCTACAATGAGCAGTTCTTC.

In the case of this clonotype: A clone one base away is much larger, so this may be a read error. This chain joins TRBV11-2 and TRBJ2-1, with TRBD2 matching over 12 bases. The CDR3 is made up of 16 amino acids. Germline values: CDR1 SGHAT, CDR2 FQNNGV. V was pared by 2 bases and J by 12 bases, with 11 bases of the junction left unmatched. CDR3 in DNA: TGTGCCAGCAGCTTATATGGGACTAGCGGGTCCTATGGGCAGTTCTTC. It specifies CASSLYGTSGSYGQFF.

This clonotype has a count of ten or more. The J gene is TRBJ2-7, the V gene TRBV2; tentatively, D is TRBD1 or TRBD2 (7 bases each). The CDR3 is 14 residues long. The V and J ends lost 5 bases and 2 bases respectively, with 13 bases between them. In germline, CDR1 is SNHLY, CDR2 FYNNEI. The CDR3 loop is CASSTGEGAYEQYF. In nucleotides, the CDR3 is TGTGCCAGCAGTACAGGGGAGGGAGCCTACGAGCAGTACTTC.

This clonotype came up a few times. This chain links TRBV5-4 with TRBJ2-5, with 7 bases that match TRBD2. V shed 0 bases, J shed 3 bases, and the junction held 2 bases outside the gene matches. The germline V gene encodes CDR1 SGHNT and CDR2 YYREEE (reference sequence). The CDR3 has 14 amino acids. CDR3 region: CASSLEAGEETQYF. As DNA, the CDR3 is TGTGCCAGCAGCTTGGAGGCGGGGGAAGAGACCCAGTACTTC.

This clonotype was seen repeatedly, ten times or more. CDR3 in amino acids: CASSQDHLANTGELFF. The DNA of the CDR3 is TGTGCCAGCAGCCAAGATCACCTCGCGAACACCGGGGAGCTGTTTTTT. The chain carries TRBV3-1 and TRBJ2-2; D gene ambiguous. Trimming removed 0 bases from V and 0 bases from J, with 8 bases in between. The germline CDR1 and CDR2 sequences are LGHDT and YNNKEL (reference sequence). The CDR3 has 16 amino acids.

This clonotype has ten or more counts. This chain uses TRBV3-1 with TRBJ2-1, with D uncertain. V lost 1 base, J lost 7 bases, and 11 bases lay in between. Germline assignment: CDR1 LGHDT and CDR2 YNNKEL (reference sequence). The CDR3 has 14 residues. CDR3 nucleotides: TGTGCCAGCAGCCAAGGGACGGTGGGGAATGAGCAGTTCTTC. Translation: CASSQGTVGNEQFF.

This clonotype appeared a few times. CDR3 in amino acids: CASSYIPPYSGNTIYF. The CDR3 DNA sequence: TGTGCCAGCAGTTACATACCGCCCTACTCTGGAAACACCATATATTTT. The chain links TRBV6-5 to TRBJ1-3; D uncertain. Trimming removed 2 bases from V and 0 bases from J, with 11 bases in between. CDR3 length: 16 residues. Germline CDR1 MNHEY, CDR2 SVGAGI.

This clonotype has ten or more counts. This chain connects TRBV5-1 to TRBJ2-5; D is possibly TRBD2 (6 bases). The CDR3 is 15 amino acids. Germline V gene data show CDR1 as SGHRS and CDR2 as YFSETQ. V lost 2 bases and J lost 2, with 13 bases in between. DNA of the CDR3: TGCGCCAGCAGCTTACAAAGAGGAGGGCAAGAGACCCAGTACTTC. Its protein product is CASSLQRGGQETQYF.

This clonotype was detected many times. CDR3 residues: CASSARGGGGAGANVLTF. CDR3 nucleotides: TGTGCCAGCAGCGCGAGGGGGGGCGGTGGCGCTGGGGCCAACGTCCTGACTTTC. This rearrangement joins TRBV7-8 to TRBJ2-6; D might be TRBD2 (7 bases). The germline V gene encodes CDR1 SGHVS and CDR2 FQNEAQ. Trimming shortened V by 5 bases and J by 2 bases, and 19 bases separated the two germline ends. This CDR3 is built from 18 residues.